This TCR beta chain was sequenced in a study of neurological immune-mediated disorders. This clonotype was observed many times. Losses at the gene ends were 1 base for V and 6 bases for J; bases not matched to a gene: 17. Germline-derived CDR1 and CDR2 are SGHKS and YYEKEE (reference sequence). CDR3 length: 18 amino acids. TCRdb itself ran the 5' RACE reads through MiXCR, one entry per CDR3 protein. The table has approximately 37,000 distinct CDR3 sequences, under 4% seen once. Documented time point: longitudinal time-point 1 (baseline). This clonotype was sampled from an older woman with multiple sclerosis. This chain joins TRBV5-5 and TRBJ2-5, with 8 bases matching TRBD2. The sample taken for sequencing was PBMCs. CDR3 protein: CASSLIRLAGGVPKTQYF. The DNA for the CDR3 is TGTGCCAGCAGCTTGATCAGGCTAGCGGGCGGTGTACCGAAGACCCAGTACTTC. The full variable domain, with the rest looked up from reference TRBV5-5 and TRBJ2-5, is DAGVTQSPTHLIKTRGQQVTLRCSPISGHKSVSWYQQVLGQGPQFIFQYYEKEERGRGNFPDRFSARQFPNYSSELNVNALLLGDSALYLCASSLIRLAGGVPKTQYFGPGTRLLVL.